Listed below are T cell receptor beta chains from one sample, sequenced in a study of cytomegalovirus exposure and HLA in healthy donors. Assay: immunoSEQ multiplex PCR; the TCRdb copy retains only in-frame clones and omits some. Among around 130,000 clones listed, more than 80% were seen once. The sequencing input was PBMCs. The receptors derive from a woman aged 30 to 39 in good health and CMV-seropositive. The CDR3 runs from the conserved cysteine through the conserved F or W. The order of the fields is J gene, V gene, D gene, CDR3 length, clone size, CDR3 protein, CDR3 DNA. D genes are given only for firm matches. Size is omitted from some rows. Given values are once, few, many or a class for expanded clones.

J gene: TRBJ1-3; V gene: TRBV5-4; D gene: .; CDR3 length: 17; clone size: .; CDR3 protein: CASSLSSGQISGNTIYF; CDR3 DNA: TGTGCCAGCAGCTTGAGCTCGGGACAAATCTCTGGAAACACCATATATTTT
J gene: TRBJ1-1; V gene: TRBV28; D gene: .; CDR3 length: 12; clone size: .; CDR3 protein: CAARGLRAEAFF; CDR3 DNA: TGTGCCGCTCGGGGATTAAGGGCTGAAGCTTTCTTT
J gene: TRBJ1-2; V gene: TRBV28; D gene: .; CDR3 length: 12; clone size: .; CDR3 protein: CASSSPPYGYTF; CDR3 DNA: TGTGCCAGCAGTTCTCCCCCTTATGGCTACACCTTC
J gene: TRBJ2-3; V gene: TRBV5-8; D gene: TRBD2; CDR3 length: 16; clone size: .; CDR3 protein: CASSLGLAGDPDTQYF; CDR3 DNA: TGTGCCAGCAGCCTCGGACTAGCGGGGGATCCAGATACGCAGTATTTT
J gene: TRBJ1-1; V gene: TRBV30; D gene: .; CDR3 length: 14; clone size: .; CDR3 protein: CAWSGGTLNTEAFF; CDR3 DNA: TGTGCCTGGAGTGGGGGCACTCTGAACACTGAAGCTTTCTTT
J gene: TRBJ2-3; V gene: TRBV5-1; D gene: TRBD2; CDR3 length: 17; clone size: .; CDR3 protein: CASSLALAGGSPDTQYF; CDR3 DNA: TGCGCCAGCAGCTTGGCTCTAGCGGGGGGAAGTCCGGATACGCAGTATTTT
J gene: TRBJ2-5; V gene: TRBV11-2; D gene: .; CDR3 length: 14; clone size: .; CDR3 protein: CASSFRAAQETQYF; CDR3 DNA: TGTGCCAGCAGCTTCAGGGCGGCCCAAGAGACCCAGTACTTC
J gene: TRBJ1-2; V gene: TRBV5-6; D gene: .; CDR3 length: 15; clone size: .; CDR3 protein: CASSLEGSGGYGYTF; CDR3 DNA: TGTGCCAGCAGCTTGGAGGGATCCGGGGGCTATGGCTACACCTTC
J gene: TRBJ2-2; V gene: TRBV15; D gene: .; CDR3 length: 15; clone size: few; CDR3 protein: CATSITRVNTGELFF; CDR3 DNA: TGTGCCACCAGCATCACTCGAGTGAACACCGGGGAGCTGTTTTTT
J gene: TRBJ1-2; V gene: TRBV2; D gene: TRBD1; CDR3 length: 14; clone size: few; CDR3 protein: CASTGTGGGHGYTF; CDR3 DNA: TGTGCCAGCACCGGGACAGGGGGCGGACATGGCTACACCTTC
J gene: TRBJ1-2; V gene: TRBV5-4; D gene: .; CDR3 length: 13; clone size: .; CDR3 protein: CASQEGRDYGYTF; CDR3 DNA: TGTGCCAGCCAAGAGGGGAGGGACTATGGCTACACCTTC
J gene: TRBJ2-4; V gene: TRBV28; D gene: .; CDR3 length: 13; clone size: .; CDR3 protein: CASSLDSENIQYF; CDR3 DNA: TGTGCCAGCAGTTTAGACAGCGAAAACATTCAGTACTTC
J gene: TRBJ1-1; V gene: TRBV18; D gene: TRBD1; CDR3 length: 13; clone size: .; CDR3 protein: CASSQGEVTEAFF; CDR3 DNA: TGTGCCAGCTCTCAGGGGGAGGTCACTGAAGCTTTCTTT
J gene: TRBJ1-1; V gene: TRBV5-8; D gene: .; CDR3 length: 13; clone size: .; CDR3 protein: CASSPGGGAEAFF; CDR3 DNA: TGTGCCAGCAGCCCCGGCGGCGGGGCTGAAGCTTTCTTT
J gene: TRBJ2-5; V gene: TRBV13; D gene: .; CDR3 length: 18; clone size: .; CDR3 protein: CASSLVDGGRSPDETQYF; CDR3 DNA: TGTGCCAGCAGCTTAGTGGATGGTGGGCGATCGCCCGACGAGACCCAGTACTTC
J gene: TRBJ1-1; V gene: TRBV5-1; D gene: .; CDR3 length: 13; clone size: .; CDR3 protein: CASSRTVSTEAFF; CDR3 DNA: TGCGCCAGCAGCCGGACAGTTTCCACTGAAGCTTTCTTT
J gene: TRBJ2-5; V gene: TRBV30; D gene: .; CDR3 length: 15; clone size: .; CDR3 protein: CAWSVSGIGRETQYF; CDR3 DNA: TGTGCCTGGAGTGTATCCGGGATTGGAAGGGAGACCCAGTACTTC
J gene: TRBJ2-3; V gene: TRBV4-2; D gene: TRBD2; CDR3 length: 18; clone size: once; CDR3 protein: CASSQNGTSDSSTDTQYF; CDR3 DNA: TGTGCCAGCAGCCAAAACGGGACTAGCGACTCTAGCACAGATACGCAGTATTTT
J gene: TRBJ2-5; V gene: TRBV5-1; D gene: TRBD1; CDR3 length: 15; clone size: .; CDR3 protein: CASSLPTGGGETQYF; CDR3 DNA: TGCGCCAGCAGCTTGCCAACAGGGGGCGGAGAGACCCAGTACTTC
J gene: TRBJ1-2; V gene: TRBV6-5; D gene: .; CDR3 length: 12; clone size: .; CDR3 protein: CASSRQEGGYTF; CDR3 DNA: TGTGCCAGCAGTAGACAGGAAGGGGGCTACACCTTC
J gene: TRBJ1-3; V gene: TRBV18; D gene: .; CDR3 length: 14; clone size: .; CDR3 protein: CASSPGTDGNTIYF; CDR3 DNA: TGTGCCAGCTCACCCGGGACTGATGGAAACACCATATATTTT
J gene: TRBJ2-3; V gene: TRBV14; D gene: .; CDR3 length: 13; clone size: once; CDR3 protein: CASSQVGRDTQYF; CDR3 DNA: TGTGCCAGCAGCCAAGTTGGGAGGGATACGCAGTATTTT
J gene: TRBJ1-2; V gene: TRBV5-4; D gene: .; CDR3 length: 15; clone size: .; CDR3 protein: CASSLGMASNYGYTF; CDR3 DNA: TGTGCCAGCAGCTTGGGAATGGCCTCTAACTATGGCTACACCTTC